This T cell receptor beta chain was captured in a study of blood T cells in healthy people across ages. Study details: About one barcoded beta molecule per two T cells was captured by template switching.

Overall study findings and caveats: Estimated diversity across one million T cells was deemed an underestimate. Per-million-T-cell TCR beta diversity fell roughly linearly with age.

A word on this clonotype: Its cognate antigen is unknown.

Primed by a sample-barcoded 5' primer and a J-beta primer mix, a second PCR proceeded for 7 to 11 cycles. Each cDNA molecule was tagged by a template-switch adaptor with 12 random nucleotides. TCRdb re-derived calls from the 5' RACE reads in MiXCR, one entry per CDR3 protein. The sample lists about 640,000 distinct CDR3 sequences, approximately 59% occurring once. This TCR was sampled from a man in his 60s in good health. The sample consisted of blood.

DNA of the CDR3: TGTGCCAGCAGTCGAAGGAGTAGCGGGGGTACAGATACGCAGTATTTT. As protein: CASSRRSSGGTDTQYF. V gene TRBV12-3 or TRBV12-4 combines with J gene TRBJ2-3; TRBD2 matches at 9 bases. V was pared by 5 bases and J by 3 bases, with 9 bases of the junction left unmatched. The CDR3 is 16 residues long.